The 28 T cell receptor beta chains below come from one sample, sequenced in a study of blood T cell repertoires in COVID-19. The assay was immunoSEQ multiplex PCR, and TCRdb's table has in-frame clones only and misses some. Of 35,000 to 45,000 clones in the sample, about nine tenths were seen once. The sequencing input was peripheral blood. These receptors were obtained from a human donor in a cohort sampled during active COVID-19.

V usage is TRBV6-5 and J usage is TRBJ1-5; 8 bases agree with TRBD1. V gave up 5 bases and J gave up 7 bases; unmatched junction bases: 4. There are 13 residues in the CDR3. CDR1 and CDR2 from the germline V gene are MNHEY and SVGAGI. The CDR3 nucleotides read TGTGCCAGCAGTCCTGGACAGGGCCAGCCCCAGCATTTT. This sequence encodes CASSPGQGQPQHF.

The V and J genes are TRBV6-1 and TRBJ2-2; D is perhaps TRBD2 (5 bases). The germline V and J ends were trimmed by 0 bases and 2 bases, with 10 bases remaining between them. The V gene's germline CDR1 is MNHNS and CDR2 SASEGT. There are 16 residues in the CDR3. The CDR3 DNA reads TGTGCCAGCAGTGAAGCGTGGACGGGAAACACCGGGGAGCTGTTTTTT. Translated: CASSEAWTGNTGELFF.

This clone was seen just once. The V call is TRBV2, the J call TRBJ2-5, with a possible D match to TRBD2 (6 bases). The CDR3 loop spans 15 amino acids. The V end was cut by 7 bases, the J end by 5 bases, with 20 bases between. CDR1 and CDR2 from the germline V gene are SNHLY and FYNNEI. The CDR3 here is CASIQEVAGRETQYF. In DNA form, the CDR3 reads TGTGCCAGCATACAGGAGGTGGCAGGGAGGGAGACCCAGTACTTC.

This chain connects TRBV2 to TRBJ2-1, with 11 bases aligning to TRBD2. Germline trimming cut 6 bases from V and 2 bases from J; bases unmatched to any gene: 3. There are 15 residues in the CDR3. Looked up from germline, CDR1 is SNHLY and CDR2 is FYNNEI. The CDR3 DNA is TGTGCCAGCAGCCCGACTAGCGGGGCCTACAATGAGCAGTTCTTC. It specifies CASSPTSGAYNEQFF.

Worth noting for this clone: Other nucleotide sequences from this sample produce the same CDR3. V gene TRBV9 combines with J gene TRBJ2-7, with a weak D call TRBD2 (5 bases). The CDR3 consists of 14 residues. V lost 0 bases to trimming and J lost 4 bases, with 11 bases between them. Germline V gene data show CDR1 as SGDLS and CDR2 as YYNGEE. The CDR3 sequence: CASSVGDSAYEQYF. The CDR3 nucleotides read TGTGCCAGCAGCGTAGGCGATAGCGCGTACGAGCAGTACTTC.

This clone was recorded only once. The J gene is TRBJ1-3, the V gene TRBV30; a possible D gene is TRBD1 (5 bases). CDR3 length: 14 residues. Trimming took 5 bases from V and 3 from J, leaving 14 bases between them. The germline V gene encodes CDR1 GTSNPN and CDR2 SVGIG (reference sequence). CDR3 sequence reads: CAWSHGAFGNTIYF. CDR3 bases: TGTGCCTGGTCCCATGGGGCTTTTGGAAACACCATATATTTT.

The chain carries TRBV27 and TRBJ2-7; D remains unclear. V lost 7 bases, J lost 5 bases, and 9 bases lay in between. The germline V gene has CDR1 MNHEY and CDR2 SMNVEV (reference sequence). The CDR3 loop spans 11 amino acids. CDR3 protein: CASTASNEQYF. The CDR3 region has the DNA TGTGCCAGCACTGCCTCTAACGAGCAGTACTTC.

The chain couples TRBV11-2 to TRBJ2-1, with 8 positions matching TRBD1. The CDR3 covers 14 residues. CDR1 and CDR2 from the germline V gene are SGHAT and FQNNGV. The J segment lost 8 bases and the V segment lost 5 bases, leaving 8 bases of the junction unmatched. CDR3 in amino acids: CASSLWTGLDEQFF. CDR3 in DNA: TGTGCCAGCAGCCTTTGGACAGGGCTGGATGAGCAGTTCTTC.

The V gene is TRBV2, the J gene TRBJ1-6; 10 nucleotides agree with TRBD1. CDR1 and CDR2 from the germline V gene are SNHLY and FYNNEI. V lost 8 bases to trimming and J lost 7 bases; unmatched junction nucleotides: 14. There are 17 residues in the CDR3. The chain's CDR3 is CASVQEPGQGTNSPLHF. DNA for the CDR3: TGTGCCAGCGTCCAAGAACCGGGACAGGGGACGAATTCACCCCTCCACTTT.

This clone was found once. CDR3 sequence: CAQTLLAGKWDTQYF. The CDR3 DNA sequence: TGTGCCCAGACCCTCCTAGCGGGAAAATGGGATACGCAGTATTTT. The V call is TRBV6-5, the J call TRBJ2-3; 9 positions match TRBD2. Germline-derived CDR1 and CDR2 are MNHEY and SVGAGI. J gave up 6 bases and V 11 bases, and 15 bases lay outside the gene matches. The CDR3 is 15 residues long.

This chain connects TRBV5-5 to TRBJ2-7; 7 bases agree with TRBD2. Trimming cost V 2 bases and J 0 bases; bases outside gene matches: 5. The germline CDR1 and CDR2 sequences are SGHKS and YYEKEE (reference sequence). The CDR3 has 15 residues. CDR3 residues: CASSFWLAASYEQYF. CDR3 nucleotide sequence: TGTGCCAGCAGCTTCTGGCTAGCGGCCTCCTACGAGCAGTACTTC.

In DNA, the CDR3 is TGTGCCAGCAGTCCCCGACAGGGGGCGCGATATGAGCAGTTCTTC. The encoded protein is CASSPRQGARYEQFF. The chain uses TRBV27 and TRBJ2-1; 10 bases fit TRBD1. Germline lookup yields CDR1 MNHEY and CDR2 SMNVEV (reference sequence). The CDR3 consists of 15 residues. V lost 5 bases, J lost 8 bases, and 9 bases stayed unmatched.

The rearrangement links TRBV11-2 to TRBJ2-7, with 9 bases fitting TRBD1. The CDR3 has 14 amino acids. The germline CDR1 and CDR2 sequences are SGHAT and FQNNGV. V gave up 4 bases and J gave up 3 bases; unmatched junction bases: 4. The CDR3 region has the DNA TGTGCCAGCAGCTCCGGACAGGGGTTCTACGAGCAGTACTTC. Protein: CASSSGQGFYEQYF.

This clone was found once. J is TRBJ2-1 and V is TRBV19; 9 nucleotides align to TRBD1. This CDR3 region has 16 residues. Germline lookup yields CDR1 LNHDA and CDR2 SQIVND (reference sequence). The V segment lost 1 base and the J segment 5 bases; nucleotides outside the gene matches: 6. In nucleotides, the CDR3 is TGTGCCAGTAGTATAGGGCGGGGACAGGGTAACAATGAGCAGTTCTTC. Protein sequence: CASSIGRGQGNNEQFF. Variable domain in full (rest from reference TRBV19 and TRBJ2-1): DGGITQSPKYLFRKEGQNVTLSCEQNLNHDAMYWYRQDPGQGLRLIYYSQIVNDFQKGDIAEGYSVSREKKESFPLTVTSAQKNPTAFYLCASSIGRGQGNNEQFFGPGTRLTVL.

This chain links TRBV18 with TRBJ1-6, with D tentatively TRBD1 (5 bases). Germline V gene lookup returns CDR1 KGHSH and CDR2 LQKENI. V was clipped by 4 bases and J by 9 bases, with 10 bases between them. This CDR3 has 13 residues. This chain's CDR3 is CASSQDSSSPLHF. CDR3 DNA: TGTGCCAGCTCACAAGACAGCAGTTCACCCCTCCACTTT.

This clone was seen more than once but under ten times. The chain links TRBV5-1 to TRBJ2-5; D is ambiguous. V was trimmed by 2 bases and J by 2 bases, leaving 4 bases between them. Germline lookup yields CDR1 SGHRS and CDR2 YFSETQ. The CDR3 totals 12 residues. CDR3 coding DNA: TGCGCCAGCAGCTTTGAGCAAGAGACCCAGTACTTC. Protein: CASSFEQETQYF.

The chain employs TRBV9 and TRBJ2-1; the match to TRBD2 covers 7 bases. The CDR3 runs to 14 residues. Germline V gene sequence: CDR1 SGDLS, CDR2 YYNGEE. The V and J ends lost 7 bases and 2 bases, in that order; junction bases with no gene match: 6. CDR3 coding DNA: TGTGCCAGCGGGGCGGGAGTACCCTACAATGAGCAGTTCTTC. It translates to CASGAGVPYNEQFF.

CDR3 nucleotides: TGTGCCAGTAGATCGGGGGACAGGGAATATAGCAATCAGCCCCAGCATTTT. Residues: CASRSGDREYSNQPQHF. The chain combines TRBV19 with TRBJ1-5, with 9 bases that match TRBD1. Looked up from germline, CDR1 is LNHDA and CDR2 is SQIVND (reference sequence). The CDR3 has 17 amino acids. J gave up 0 bases and V 6 bases, and 9 bases lay outside the gene matches.

This chain uses TRBV4-3 with TRBJ2-6, with 9 bases identical to TRBD1. The CDR3 runs to 18 residues. The germline CDR1 and CDR2 sequences are LGHNA and YSLEER. V was clipped by 4 bases and J by 0 bases; unmatched bases: 7. CDR3 region: CASSLYRGLPSGANVLTF. CDR3 nucleotide sequence: TGCGCCAGCAGCCTCTACAGGGGGCTCCCCTCTGGGGCCAACGTCCTGACTTTC.

The chain is built from TRBV11-2 and TRBJ2-7, with unresolved D. Germline CDR1 reads SGHAT; CDR2 reads FQNNGV. There are 13 residues in the CDR3. V lost 2 bases, J lost 2 bases, and 7 bases lay in between. The CDR3 coding sequence is TGTGCCAGCAGCTTAACAGATACCTACGAGCAGTACTTC. It yields the protein CASSLTDTYEQYF.

The rearrangement links TRBV6-2 or TRBV6-3 to TRBJ2-1; the D gene is possibly TRBD1 (6 bases). This CDR3 contains 12 residues. Germline V CDR1 and CDR2: MNHEY, SVGEGT. V was clipped by 5 bases and J by 12 bases, with 14 bases between them. The CDR3 protein is CASSTPGTRQFF. In nucleotides, the CDR3 is TGTGCCAGCAGTACCCCCGGGACAAGGCAGTTCTTC.

The chain uses TRBV5-8 and TRBJ2-3; possible D gene TRBD2, 5 bases. The CDR3 has 13 amino acids. Between the trimmed V and J ends, which lost 9 bases and 3 bases, there was a span of 14 bases. CDR1 is SGHTS, CDR2 YDEGEE, per germline. CDR3 in DNA: TGTGCCAACGTATGGCGAGGGACAGATACGCAGTATTTT. This sequence encodes CANVWRGTDTQYF.

The rearrangement links TRBV5-4 to TRBJ1-1, with 11 positions matching TRBD1. CDR1 and CDR2 (germline): SGHNT, YYREEE (reference sequence). After removal of 4 bases from V and 4 bases from J, the junction contained 3 bases not matched to a gene. The CDR3 has 14 amino acids. The DNA of the CDR3 is TGTGCCAGCAGCACCGGGACAGGGGGCACTGAAGCTTTCTTT. This gives the protein CASSTGTGGTEAFF.

The chain joins TRBV29-1 to TRBJ2-7; 15 bases align to TRBD2. The germline V gene encodes CDR1 SQVTM and CDR2 ANQGSEA. V dropped 6 bases and J dropped 2; count of bases not matched to a gene: 2. The CDR3 loop spans 14 amino acids. CDR3 nucleotides: TGCAGCGTAGGGACTAGCGGGGGGACCTACGAGCAGTACTTC. Translation gives CSVGTSGGTYEQYF.

The chain carries TRBV28 and TRBJ2-7, with 12 bases identical to TRBD1. J gave up 5 bases and V 7 bases, and 6 bases lay outside the gene matches. This CDR3 spans 14 amino acids. In germline, CDR1 is MDHEN, CDR2 SYDVKM. CDR3 residues: CASNVGTGGHEQYF. CDR3 coding DNA: TGTGCCAGCAACGTTGGGACAGGGGGCCACGAGCAGTACTTC.

The rearrangement uses TRBV19 and TRBJ1-5; tentative D call: TRBD1 (6 bases). V lost 5 bases and J 5 bases, leaving 22 bases between the germline ends. The CDR3 loop spans 17 amino acids. Germline-derived CDR1 and CDR2 are LNHDA and SQIVND (reference sequence). DNA of the CDR3: TGTGCCAGTAGTGTCCGGGAGGTGGGAACAGGGCATCAGCCCCAGCATTTT. Translation: CASSVREVGTGHQPQHF.

V gene TRBV10-1 combines with J gene TRBJ1-6; 7 nucleotides align to TRBD1. V lost 6 bases to trimming and J lost 7 bases; unmatched junction nucleotides: 3. Germline loops: CDR1 WNHNN, CDR2 SYGVQD (reference sequence). This CDR3 region has 13 residues. This chain's CDR3 is CASREDRNSPLHF. CDR3 nucleotide sequence: TGCGCCAGCAGGGAGGACAGGAATTCACCCCTCCACTTT.

V usage is TRBV27 and J usage is TRBJ2-2, with 7 bases that match TRBD1. Losses at the gene ends were 0 bases for V and 6 bases for J; bases not matched to a gene: 4. This CDR3 is 15 amino acids long. Germline CDR1 MNHEY, CDR2 SMNVEV (reference sequence). The CDR3 loop is CASSLSRQGAGELFF. The CDR3 DNA is TGTGCCAGCAGTTTATCCAGGCAGGGGGCCGGGGAGCTGTTTTTT.